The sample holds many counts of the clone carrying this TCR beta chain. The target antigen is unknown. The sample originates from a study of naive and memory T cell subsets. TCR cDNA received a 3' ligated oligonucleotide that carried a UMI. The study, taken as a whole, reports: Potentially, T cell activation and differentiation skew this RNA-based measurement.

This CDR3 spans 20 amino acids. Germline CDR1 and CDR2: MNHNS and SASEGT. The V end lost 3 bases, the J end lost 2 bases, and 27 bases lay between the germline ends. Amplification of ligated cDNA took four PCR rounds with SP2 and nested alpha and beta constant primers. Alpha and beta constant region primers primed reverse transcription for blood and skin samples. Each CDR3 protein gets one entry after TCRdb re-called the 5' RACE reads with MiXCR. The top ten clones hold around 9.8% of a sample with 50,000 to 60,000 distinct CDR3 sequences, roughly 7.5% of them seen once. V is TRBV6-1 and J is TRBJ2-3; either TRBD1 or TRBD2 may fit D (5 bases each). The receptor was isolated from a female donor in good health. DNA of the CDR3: TGTGCCAGCAGTGACCCCGCCTTTGTTTCCAGGGACCCTCACACAGATACGCAGTATTTT. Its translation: CASSDPAFVSRDPHTDTQYF.